Presented here are 4 T cell receptor beta chains from one specimen sequenced in a study of T cells after yellow fever vaccination. TCRdb used MiXCR to reprocess the 5' RACE reads, holding one entry per CDR3 protein. The sample contains around 160,000 distinct CDR3 sequences, about 7% of which appear only once. Sequencing was performed on CD4+ T cells sorted from PBMCs, taken around 5 days after the first yellow fever vaccination. These receptors were obtained from a man younger than 35 who received the YFV17D yellow fever vaccine.

This clonotype was found many times. The rearrangement joins TRBV18 to TRBJ1-2; D is ambiguous. The V end was cut by 0 bases, the J end by 12 bases, with 11 bases between. This CDR3 has 12 residues. Germline V gene data show CDR1 as KGHSH and CDR2 as LQKENI. This CDR3 is CASSPPDGVDTF. In DNA form, the CDR3 reads TGTGCCAGCTCACCACCGGACGGGGTCGACACCTTC.

Ten or more counts support this clonotype. V usage is TRBV12-3 or TRBV12-4 and J usage is TRBJ2-3, with a weak D call TRBD2 (5 bases). Trimming cost V 5 bases and J 0 bases, with 12 bases left between them. The CDR3 has 15 residues. CDR3 sequence: CASSDGVSSTDTQYF. CDR3 nucleotide sequence: TGTGCCAGCAGTGACGGGGTCTCTAGCACAGATACGCAGTATTTT.

At least ten counts were recorded for this clonotype. This chain joins TRBV20-1 and TRBJ1-2; D is unresolved. V lost 6 bases, J lost 5 bases, and 10 bases lay in between. This CDR3 contains 11 residues. CDR1 and CDR2 from the germline V gene are DFQATT and SNEGSKA (reference sequence). The CDR3 bases are TGCAGTGCCTTGAGCGAGTATGGCTACACCTTC. As protein: CSALSEYGYTF.

This clonotype was detected ten times or more. V and J are TRBV6-1 and TRBJ2-7, with a weak D call TRBD2 (7 bases). Per germline, CDR1 MNHNS and CDR2 SASEGT. V shed 11 bases and J shed 8 bases, with 16 bases lying between them. This CDR3 is 11 amino acids long. DNA for the CDR3: TGTGCCGCGGGGTCGGGGGGCAAGCAGTACGTC. Translating it yields CAAGSGGKQYV.